A single sample is the source of the 31 T cell receptor beta chains below, sequenced in a study of T cell responses to AZD1222 COVID-19 vaccine. Data came from immunoSEQ multiplex PCR; TCRdb stores just in-frame clones and leaves some out. The table includes around 140,000 clones, approximately 87% detected once. The specimen was peripheral blood, collected 28 days after the second AZD1222 dose. These receptors were collected from an adult who received the AZD1222 COVID-19 vaccine.

This clone was observed a few times. The chain uses TRBV2 and TRBJ1-1; tentatively, D is TRBD1 (5 bases). The CDR3 totals 14 residues. Trimming removed 5 bases at V and 4 bases at J, with 14 bases between. The germline gives CDR1 SNHLY, CDR2 FYNNEI. The CDR3 sequence: CASSPEGVGTEAFF. The CDR3 DNA is TGTGCCAGCAGTCCAGAAGGGGTCGGCACTGAAGCTTTCTTT.

V and J are TRBV6-6 and TRBJ2-1, with D possibly TRBD2 on 5 matching bases. With 6 bases removed from V and 9 bases from J, the gap between germline ends came to 15 bases. Germline CDR1 MNHNY, CDR2 SVGAGI (reference sequence). The CDR3 is 13 amino acids. The CDR3 DNA is TGTGCCAGCAGCCCGGAGGTGACCAGTGAGCAGTTCTTC. This sequence encodes CASSPEVTSEQFF.

The chain links TRBV18 to TRBJ1-1; 8 bases line up with TRBD1. CDR3 length: 13 residues. In germline, CDR1 is KGHSH, CDR2 LQKENI. The trim removed 6 bases at V and 0 bases at J, leaving 0 bases unmatched. CDR3 bases: TGTGCCAGCTCGGGACAGGTGAACACTGAAGCTTTCTTT. Protein: CASSGQVNTEAFF.

The rearrangement uses TRBV19 and TRBJ2-2; the match to TRBD2 covers 7 bases. The germline V gene encodes CDR1 LNHDA and CDR2 SQIVND (reference sequence). V trimming: 4 bases; J trimming: 6 bases; junction bases outside the gene matches: 5. The CDR3 runs 14 residues. CDR3 DNA: TGTGCCAGTAGTACCTACGGGGGGTCCGGGGAGCTGTTTTTT. Its translation is CASSTYGGSGELFF.

The rearrangement uses TRBV5-4 and TRBJ2-3, with D maybe TRBD2 (7 bases). Trimming took 3 bases from V and 3 from J, leaving 11 bases between them. CDR1 is SGHNT and CDR2 is YYREEE in the germline V gene (reference sequence). The CDR3 sequence is 14 residues long. The CDR3 sequence: CASSWEGGTDTQYF. CDR3 in DNA: TGTGCCAGCAGCTGGGAGGGGGGGACAGATACGCAGTATTTT.

This chain joins TRBV6-5 and TRBJ1-5; D is undetermined. Germline loops: CDR1 MNHEY, CDR2 SVGAGI. With 2 bases removed from V and 5 bases from J, the gap between germline ends came to 7 bases. The CDR3 is made up of 13 amino acids. For the CDR3, the DNA is TGTGCCAGCAGTTACGACGGGGATCAGCCCCAGCATTTT. This gives the protein CASSYDGDQPQHF.

The V and J genes are TRBV5-8 and TRBJ1-1, with D hard to call. The germline gives CDR1 SGHTS, CDR2 YDEGEE. Trimming took 4 bases from V and 4 from J, leaving 14 bases between them. The CDR3 spans 14 residues. For the CDR3, the DNA is TGTGCCAGCAGCAACAGACGATGGGGCACTGAAGCTTTCTTT. It specifies CASSNRRWGTEAFF.

This chain connects TRBV10-1 to TRBJ2-1; 14 positions agree with TRBD2. Unmatched junction bases numbered 8, after V lost 6 bases and J lost 7 bases. Per the germline V gene, CDR1 is WNHNN and CDR2 is SYGVQD (reference sequence). This CDR3 region has 16 residues. CDR3 DNA: TGCGCCAGCAGCTCCGGGACTAGCGGGAGCGGGAATGAGCAGTTCTTC. Encoded protein: CASSSGTSGSGNEQFF.

This chain uses TRBV7-9 with TRBJ1-2; D call uncertain. Germline V gives CDR1 SEHNR, CDR2 FQNEAQ (reference sequence). This CDR3 spans 12 amino acids. Trimming removed 5 bases at V and 6 bases at J, with 10 bases between. CDR3 nucleotide sequence: TGTGCCAGCAGCCTCGACTGGGATGGCTACACCTTC. Its translation is CASSLDWDGYTF.

This chain joins TRBV6-5 and TRBJ2-1; D is possibly TRBD2 (6 bases). The V and J ends lost 6 bases and 16 bases respectively, with 16 bases between them. The CDR3 consists of 11 residues. Germline loops: CDR1 MNHEY, CDR2 SVGAGI. The DNA for the CDR3 is TGTGCCAGCAGCGTGCTCGGGAGTCAATTCTTC. Translation gives CASSVLGSQFF.

The chain links TRBV5-1 to TRBJ1-6, with a tentative D call TRBD1 (5 bases). V lost 1 base to trimming and J lost 10 bases, with 12 bases between them. In germline, CDR1 is SGHRS, CDR2 YFSETQ. This CDR3 region has 14 residues. The DNA for the CDR3 is TGCGCCAGCAGCTTGAGCAGGGAGACCTCACCCCTCCACTTT. Protein sequence: CASSLSRETSPLHF.

V and J are TRBV11-2 and TRBJ1-2; 8 nucleotides align to TRBD1. CDR1 and CDR2 from the germline V gene are SGHAT and FQNNGV. This CDR3 has 14 amino acids. Trimming cost V 0 bases and J 7 bases; bases outside gene matches: 4. The CDR3: CASSLDQGAGGYTF. Here the CDR3 DNA reads TGTGCCAGCAGCTTAGATCAGGGGGCGGGTGGCTACACCTTC.

This rearrangement joins TRBV10-3 to TRBJ1-2, with TRBD1 identical over 8 bases. The V gene end was trimmed by 7 bases and the J gene end by 4 bases; junction bases not matched to a gene: 5. Germline CDR1 reads ENHRY; CDR2 reads SYGVKD. The CDR3 runs 13 residues. DNA for the CDR3: TGTGCCATCACCAGGGGGCTCAGCTATGGCTACACCTTC. Amino acid sequence: CAITRGLSYGYTF.

This chain links TRBV19 with TRBJ2-3; D perhaps matches TRBD1 (5 bases). CDR1 LNHDA and CDR2 SQIVND come from the germline V gene (reference sequence). Trimming shortened V by 6 bases and J by 6 bases, and 16 bases separated the two germline ends. This CDR3 is 14 amino acids long. CDR3 DNA: TGTGCCAGTAGGCAAGGGGAATTTGGGGATACGCAGTATTTT. It encodes CASRQGEFGDTQYF.

J is TRBJ2-4 and V is TRBV9; TRBD1 matches at 7 bases. Unmatched junction bases numbered 6, after V lost 4 bases and J lost 8 bases. The CDR3 length is 13 residues. The germline CDR1 and CDR2 sequences are SGDLS and YYNGEE. The CDR3 coding sequence is TGTGCCAGCAGCCCGAGAGGACAGGACATTCAGTACTTC. The encoded protein is CASSPRGQDIQYF.

This rearrangement joins TRBV30 to TRBJ2-1, with D perhaps matching TRBD2 (5 bases). This CDR3 region has 15 residues. The germline V gene encodes CDR1 GTSNPN and CDR2 SVGIG (reference sequence). Trimming removed 0 bases from V and 5 bases from J, with 14 bases in between. The CDR3 loop reads CAWSVSSLGNNEQFF. The CDR3 nucleotides read TGTGCCTGGAGTGTAAGCAGCCTCGGGAACAATGAGCAGTTCTTC. Variable domain in full (rest from reference TRBV30 and TRBJ2-1): SQTIHQWPATLVQPVGSPLSLECTVEGTSNPNLYWYRQAAGRGLQLLFYSVGIGQISSEVPQNLSASRPQDRQFILSSKKLLLSDSGFYLCAWSVSSLGNNEQFFGPGTRLTVL.

The chain links TRBV2 to TRBJ2-7; a weak D match, TRBD1 (5 bases). Trimming removed 1 base at V and 5 bases at J, with 15 bases between. This CDR3 spans 15 amino acids. Germline CDR1 reads SNHLY; CDR2 reads FYNNEI. The CDR3 DNA is TGTGCCAGCAGTGAAGAGGACATCCCCTCGGACGAGCAGTACTTC. This codes for CASSEEDIPSDEQYF.

The genes are TRBV7-3 and TRBJ1-6; possibly TRBD1 for D (6 bases). Trimming took off 2 bases at V and 8 bases at J, with 16 bases between the two ends. CDR1 is SGHTA, CDR2 FQGTGA, per germline. The CDR3 totals 16 residues. The CDR3 region is CASSLFGGQGDSPLHF. The CDR3 DNA is TGTGCCAGCAGCTTATTTGGGGGGCAAGGAGATTCACCCCTCCACTTT.

The gene calls are TRBV9 and TRBJ1-5, with D unresolved. V was pared by 0 bases and J by 2 bases, with 6 bases between. The length of the CDR3 is 14 residues. In germline, CDR1 is SGDLS, CDR2 YYNGEE. The CDR3 reads CASSVDPGNQPQHF. CDR3 DNA: TGTGCCAGCAGCGTAGACCCAGGCAATCAGCCCCAGCATTTT.

The chain is built from TRBV10-1 and TRBJ1-5; 8 bases are shared with TRBD1. This CDR3 has 13 amino acids. Germline V gene data show CDR1 as WNHNN and CDR2 as SYGVQD (reference sequence). After removal of 5 bases from V and 5 bases from J, the junction contained 2 bases not matched to a gene. Here the CDR3 reads CASSTGGDQPQHF. CDR3 bases: TGCGCCAGCAGTACAGGGGGGGATCAGCCCCAGCATTTT.

The chain couples TRBV19 to TRBJ1-1; D perhaps matches TRBD1 (5 bases). The CDR3 sequence is 14 residues long. V lost 3 bases to trimming and J lost 1 base, with 9 bases between them. Per germline, CDR1 LNHDA and CDR2 SQIVND (reference sequence). CDR3 bases: TGTGCCAGTAGTATGACGGGGCGGAACACTGAAGCTTTCTTT. It encodes CASSMTGRNTEAFF.

The chain employs TRBV6-1 and TRBJ2-1, with 9 nucleotides matching TRBD1. V dropped 3 bases and J dropped 2; count of bases not matched to a gene: 5. The CDR3 loop spans 16 amino acids. Per the germline V gene, CDR1 is MNHNS and CDR2 is SASEGT. This chain's CDR3 is CASSEVGQGPYNEQFF. CDR3 sequence (DNA): TGTGCCAGCAGTGAGGTGGGACAGGGCCCCTACAATGAGCAGTTCTTC.

J is TRBJ1-2 and V is TRBV2, with 7 bases fitting TRBD1. The CDR3 length is 14 residues. The ends lost 7 bases at V and 8 bases at J; junction bases unmatched: 13. CDR1 SNHLY and CDR2 FYNNEI come from the germline V gene. The CDR3: CASTIVGGGLGYTF. The CDR3 coding sequence is TGTGCCAGCACTATCGTAGGGGGCGGGTTGGGCTACACCTTC.

The chain uses TRBV5-6 and TRBJ2-3, with 7 bases that match TRBD1. CDR1 and CDR2 (germline): SGHDT, YYEEEE. The CDR3 contains 16 residues. V shed 0 bases, J shed 0 bases, and the junction held 4 bases outside the gene matches. CDR3 sequence reads: CASSLVTGRSTDTQYF. The DNA of the CDR3 is TGTGCCAGCAGCTTGGTGACAGGGCGAAGCACAGATACGCAGTATTTT. Full variable domain (missing parts from reference TRBV5-6 and TRBJ2-3): DAGVTQSPTHLIKTRGQQVTLRCSPKSGHDTVSWYQQALGQGPQFIFQYYEEEERQRGNFPDRFSGHQFPNYSSELNVNALLLGDSALYLCASSLVTGRSTDTQYFGPGTRLTVL.

The rearrangement links TRBV11-2 to TRBJ2-7; 8 bases agree with TRBD2. CDR3 length: 18 residues. The junction had 12 bases not matched to a gene; V was cut back by 1 base and J by 1 base. The germline gives CDR1 SGHAT, CDR2 FQNNGV. This CDR3 reads CASSLGSGSHRGSYEQYF. DNA for the CDR3: TGTGCCAGCAGCTTAGGGAGCGGGAGTCACCGAGGGTCCTACGAGCAGTACTTC.

The chain has TRBV7-2 and TRBJ1-4; possible D gene TRBD1, 5 bases. Germline V gives CDR1 SGHTA, CDR2 FQGNSA. This CDR3 is 16 amino acids long. V shed 1 base and J shed 3 bases, with 12 bases lying between them. CDR3 protein: CASSLVGQGPNEKLFF. CDR3 coding DNA: TGTGCCAGCAGCTTAGTAGGGCAGGGTCCTAATGAAAAACTGTTTTTT.

This chain joins TRBV15 and TRBJ2-7; 7 bases align to TRBD2. V lost 5 bases and J lost 9; bases outside the gene matches: 19. The CDR3 is made up of 16 amino acids. CDR1 is LNHNV and CDR2 is YYDKDF in the germline V gene (reference sequence). The CDR3 DNA follows: TGTGCCACCAGCCAAGCTCGAGAGGCGGGAGTAAAACGGCAGTACTTC. It codes for CATSQAREAGVKRQYF.

This chain links TRBV19 with TRBJ1-5; 12 bases line up with TRBD1. The CDR3 is 15 residues long. V shed 7 bases and J 6 bases; nucleotides not matched to a gene: 7. The V gene's germline CDR1 is LNHDA and CDR2 SQIVND (reference sequence). The CDR3 DNA is TGTGCCAGTAATGCCGGGACAGGGGGCAGTCAGCCCCAGCATTTT. Protein sequence: CASNAGTGGSQPQHF.

For the CDR3, the DNA is TGTGCCAGCAGTGTTATAGCGGGACTTAAGACCCAGTACTTC. Amino acids: CASSVIAGLKTQYF. The chain couples TRBV27 to TRBJ2-5, with 8 bases lining up with TRBD2. CDR3 length: 14 amino acids. V trimming: 5 bases; J trimming: 6 bases; junction bases outside the gene matches: 8. Per the germline V gene, CDR1 is MNHEY and CDR2 is SMNVEV (reference sequence).

This clone has only a few counts. The V and J genes are TRBV6-5 and TRBJ2-5, with D perhaps given as TRBD1 or TRBD2 (5 bases each). The germline V gene encodes CDR1 MNHEY and CDR2 SVGAGI. The CDR3 is 15 residues long. Trimming took 8 bases from V and 3 from J, leaving 19 bases between them. This CDR3 is CASVALRGVEETQYF. The CDR3 DNA follows: TGTGCCAGCGTGGCCCTCAGAGGGGTAGAAGAGACCCAGTACTTC.

The rearrangement joins TRBV12-3 or TRBV12-4 to TRBJ1-2; TRBD1 might be the D (5 bases). The CDR3 has 12 amino acids. V was trimmed by 2 bases and J by 8 bases, leaving 9 bases between them. Written as DNA, the CDR3 is TGTGCCAGCAGTTTAAGGCAGGGAGGCTACACCTTC. The encoded protein is CASSLRQGGYTF.